These T cell receptor beta chains were read from a single sample in a study of OX40 agonist ivuxolimab in advanced cancers. Repertoires were generated with immunoSEQ multiplex PCR, while TCRdb's copy carries only in-frame clones and drops some. The sample lists about 79,000 clones; roughly 88% were seen once. This sample comprised CD4+ or CD8+ T cells sorted from blood, obtained in a trial of the OX40 agonist ivuxolimab. Every receptor here comes from an adult with an advanced solid tumor such as melanoma, head and neck, liver or kidney cancer. The CDR3 runs from the conserved cysteine through the conserved F or W. Each record gives: D gene, J gene, clone size, V gene, CDR3 DNA, CDR3 protein. A D gene is named only where the DNA matches it firmly. The listing skips clone size in some rows; elsewhere it reads once, few, many or a size class.

- | TRBJ2-5 | few | TRBV7-8 | TGTGCCAGCTCCCTCGGGCAGCAAGAGACCCAGTACTTC | CASSLGQQETQYF
TRBD2 | TRBJ2-3 | - | TRBV27 | TGTGCCAGCAGTTTATCTGCTAGCGGAAGCACAGATACGCAGTATTTT | CASSLSASGSTDTQYF
- | TRBJ1-2 | - | TRBV30 | TGTGCCTGGAGCGTGGGTGACTATGGCTACACCTTC | CAWSVGDYGYTF
- | TRBJ1-2 | once | TRBV21-1 | TGTGCCAGCAGCAGGAGGGGGCGCGGTATCAATGGCTACACCTTC | CASSRRGRGINGYTF
- | TRBJ2-3 | - | TRBV6-5 | TGTGCCAGCAGTTCAAGGACAGCTAGCACAGATACGCAGTATTTT | CASSSRTASTDTQYF
TRBD2 | TRBJ2-2 | - | TRBV30 | TGTGCCTTGGGACTAGCGGGGGGCGGGGAGCTGTTTTTT | CALGLAGGGELFF
- | TRBJ2-3 | once | TRBV9 | TGTGCCAGCAGAATGGGTGGGCGGGGTGACACAGATACGCAGTATTTT | CASRMGGRGDTDTQYF
- | TRBJ2-3 | - | TRBV11-3 | TGTGCCAGCAGCTTTAGCACAGATACGCAGTATTTT | CASSFSTDTQYF
- | TRBJ1-5 | - | TRBV4-1 | TGCGCCAGCAGCCTTTTACTAGGAGGGCCCCAGCATTTT | CASSLLLGGPQHF
- | TRBJ1-6 | - | TRBV21-1 | TGTGCCAGCAGCACTGAAGGGGGGAAGATCTATAATTCACCCCTCCACTTT | CASSTEGGKIYNSPLHF
TRBD1 | TRBJ1-1 | - | TRBV28 | TGTGCCAGCAGTTTTTCAGGGGGCAACACTGAAGCTTTCTTT | CASSFSGGNTEAFF
- | TRBJ2-7 | - | TRBV27 | TGTGCCAGCAGTTTCGGGCGAGAACGGGGCCTGTTCTACGAGCAGTACTTC | CASSFGRERGLFYEQYF
TRBD1 | TRBJ2-1 | once | TRBV5-1 | TGCGCCAGCAGCGCCCGCCCGGGACAGGGGGTAAATGAGCAGTTCTTC | CASSARPGQGVNEQFF
- | TRBJ2-5 | - | TRBV7-6 | TGTGCCAGCCGACTAGGCCCGGGCGGACAGATACAAGAGACCCAGTACTTC | CASRLGPGGQIQETQYF
TRBD2 | TRBJ2-5 | - | TRBV5-1 | TGCGCCAGCAGCTTTGGGACTAGCGGGGGAGTTGTGGAGACCCAGTACTTC | CASSFGTSGGVVETQYF
TRBD2 | TRBJ2-1 | - | TRBV5-1 | TGCGTCAGCAGCCCCGGAATAGCGGGGGGGCCCCATGAGCAGTTCTTC | CVSSPGIAGGPHEQFF
- | TRBJ1-4 | - | TRBV11-2 | TGTGCCAGCAGCTTAGATATCCGGGGAACTAATGAAAAACTGTTTTTT | CASSLDIRGTNEKLFF
- | TRBJ2-5 | - | TRBV5-1 | TGCGCCAGCAGCTACGGCGTAGAGACCCAGTACTTC | CASSYGVETQYF
- | TRBJ1-2 | once | TRBV7-8 | TGTGCCAGCAGCTTAAGTCCGGAGTATGGCTACACCTTC | CASSLSPEYGYTF
- | TRBJ1-2 | once | TRBV7-3 | TGTGCCAGCAGCCTGACCCTCGTCGGGAACTATGGCTACACCTTC | CASSLTLVGNYGYTF
- | TRBJ1-2 | - | TRBV5-1 | TGCGCCAGCAGCTTCAAGGGGGACTATGGCTACACCTTC | CASSFKGDYGYTF
- | TRBJ2-3 | once | TRBV29-1 | TGCAGCGTTGAAGAAAACAGCGCCGATACCTACACAGATACGCAGTATTTT | CSVEENSADTYTDTQYF
- | TRBJ1-5 | - | TRBV5-5 | TGTGCCAGCAGCCGGGTAGGGGGAAATCAGCCCCAGCATTTT | CASSRVGGNQPQHF
- | TRBJ1-2 | - | TRBV18 | TGTGCCAGCTCACCAAAGTGGGTGGACAGTGGAGGCTATGGCTACACCTTC | CASSPKWVDSGGYGYTF
TRBD2 | TRBJ2-1 | - | TRBV5-6 | TGTGCCAGCAGCTTCTTAGCGGGGGACTACAATGAGCAGTTCTTC | CASSFLAGDYNEQFF
- | TRBJ1-2 | - | TRBV27 | TGTGCCAGCAGTTTATCAGCGGGGGCCTATGGCTACACCTTC | CASSLSAGAYGYTF
- | TRBJ2-1 | - | TRBV18 | TGTGCCAGCTCACCACAGGGGGGGCGAGACGATGAGCAGTTCTTC | CASSPQGGRDDEQFF
- | TRBJ2-3 | - | TRBV5-1 | TGCGCCAGCAGCGCGGTGGGCGCAGATACGCAGTATTTT | CASSAVGADTQYF
TRBD2 | TRBJ2-5 | - | TRBV5-1 | TGCGCCAGCAGGCGACTAGCGGGGGTAATGAGGGGAGAGACCCAGTACTTC | CASRRLAGVMRGETQYF
- | TRBJ2-5 | - | TRBV9 | TGTGCCAGCAGCGTAGCTCCTATGACAGCGTCACAAGAGACCCAGTACTTC | CASSVAPMTASQETQYF
TRBD2 | TRBJ2-1 | - | TRBV5-4 | TGTGCCAGCAGCTCAAGACTAGCGGGAGTTCACAATGAGCAGTTCTTC | CASSSRLAGVHNEQFF
TRBD1 | TRBJ1-6 | once | TRBV28 | TGTGCCAGCGGGTTCTATCAGGGGGCTAGGAATTCACCCCTCCACTTT | CASGFYQGARNSPLHF
- | TRBJ2-7 | - | TRBV19 | TGTGCCAGTAGTACCGGACAGCTCTACGAGCAGTACTTC | CASSTGQLYEQYF
- | TRBJ1-5 | - | TRBV14 | TGTGCCAGCAGCCAAACCGCAGGGTTAAGCAATCAGCCCCAGCATTTT | CASSQTAGLSNQPQHF
- | TRBJ2-1 | - | TRBV6-1 | TGTGCCAGCTCTGGGGGGTTCTCCTACAATGAGCAGTTCTTC | CASSGGFSYNEQFF
TRBD2 | TRBJ2-5 | - | TRBV11-3 | TGTGCCAGCAGCAAAGGGACTAGCGGGGGTAAGACCCAGTACTTC | CASSKGTSGGKTQYF
TRBD2 | TRBJ2-5 | - | TRBV7-7 | TGTGCTAGCAGCTTACTAGCGGGGGGTTTCCAAGAGACCCAGTACTTC | CASSLLAGGFQETQYF
- | TRBJ2-2 | - | TRBV2 | TGTGCCTGCAAGCCGGGGGGCTTAAGGGTGGCCGGGGAGCTGTTTTTT | CACKPGGLRVAGELFF
- | TRBJ2-2 | - | TRBV5-4 | TGTGCCAGCAGCCCGCAGGGGTCCGGGGAGCTGTTTTTT | CASSPQGSGELFF
- | TRBJ1-1 | - | TRBV5-1 | TGCGCCAGCAGCTTGGATGCTCCTGGGGCCACTGAAGCTTTCTTT | CASSLDAPGATEAFF
TRBD2 | TRBJ2-5 | - | TRBV12-5 | TGTGCTAGTGGTTTGGTAACTAGCGGGGATCGCGAGACCCAGTACTTC | CASGLVTSGDRETQYF
TRBD1 | TRBJ2-7 | - | TRBV28 | TGTGCCAGCAGTTTTTTGTCAGGGGGCGGTGAGCAGTACTTC | CASSFLSGGGEQYF
TRBD1 | TRBJ1-1 | - | TRBV18 | TGTGCCAGCTCACCACTGGAACAGGGGGGGGGTACTGAAGCTTTCTTT | CASSPLEQGGGTEAFF
- | TRBJ2-2 | - | TRBV27 | TGTGCCAGCAGTTTGGACAGTGGAGTTGACGGGGAGCTGTTTTTT | CASSLDSGVDGELFF